Below are 6 T cell receptor beta chains sequenced from a single sample in a study of T cells in pancreatic ductal adenocarcinoma. Selected pancreatic ductal adenocarcinoma patients had undergone surgery without neoadjuvant therapy. Generated by immunoSEQ multiplex PCR, the TCRdb table keeps only in-frame clones and is missing some. The data show just under 30,000 clones, with just over 90% seen just once and roughly 2.3% held by the top ten. Sequencing was performed on PBMCs. Source of these receptors: a human donor with pancreatic ductal adenocarcinoma.

The rearrangement links TRBV7-9 to TRBJ2-7; 10 positions match TRBD2. V dropped 0 bases and J dropped 2; count of bases not matched to a gene: 1. The CDR3 covers 15 residues. The germline V gene has CDR1 SEHNR and CDR2 FQNEAQ (reference sequence). In nucleotides, the CDR3 is TGTGCCAGCAGCTTAGCGAGCGGGAGGGCCTACGAGCAGTACTTC. It translates to CASSLASGRAYEQYF.

V gene TRBV15 combines with J gene TRBJ2-7; D perhaps matches TRBD2 (5 bases). Germline CDR1 and CDR2: LNHNV and YYDKDF (reference sequence). The germline V and J ends were trimmed by 0 bases and 7 bases, with 16 bases remaining between them. The CDR3 sequence is 15 residues long. This chain's CDR3 is CATSRERSRGWEQYF. The DNA for the CDR3 is TGTGCCACCAGCAGAGAACGCTCCCGCGGGTGGGAGCAGTACTTC.

V gene TRBV5-1 combines with J gene TRBJ2-7; no clear D gene. CDR3 length: 12 amino acids. V was pared by 5 bases and J by 2 bases, with 8 bases between. Germline V lookup: CDR1 SGHRS, CDR2 YFSETQ. The DNA of the CDR3 is TGCGCCAGCAGAGATATTCCCTACGAGCAGTACTTC. Translated, it gives CASRDIPYEQYF.

The V call is TRBV10-3, the J call TRBJ2-1; D unresolved. The germline V gene encodes CDR1 ENHRY and CDR2 SYGVKD. V lost 1 base to trimming and J lost 7 bases, with 5 bases between them. CDR3 length equals 12 residues. This CDR3 reads CAISELRNEQFF. In DNA, the CDR3 is TGTGCCATCAGTGAGTTGAGGAATGAGCAGTTCTTC.

V and J are TRBV11-3 and TRBJ2-3, with 7 bases that match TRBD2. The germline V gene encodes CDR1 SGHNT and CDR2 YENEEA. CDR3 length equals 16 residues. The V and J ends lost 7 bases and 1 base, in that order; junction bases with no gene match: 11. The CDR3 spells CASTPDGGGGTDTQYF. The CDR3 nucleotides read TGTGCCAGCACCCCAGACGGGGGAGGGGGCACAGATACGCAGTATTTT.

The genes are TRBV19 and TRBJ1-1; D remains unclear. The germline CDR1 and CDR2 sequences are LNHDA and SQIVND (reference sequence). The CDR3 loop spans 16 amino acids. Trimming cost V 7 bases and J 0 bases, with 18 bases left between them. CDR3 amino acids: CASNRPGSPMNTEAFF. The CDR3 region has the DNA TGTGCCAGTAACCGCCCCGGCAGCCCAATGAACACTGAAGCTTTCTTT. Drawing the rest from reference TRBV19 and TRBJ1-1, the complete variable domain is DGGITQSPKYLFRKEGQNVTLSCEQNLNHDAMYWYRQDPGQGLRLIYYSQIVNDFQKGDIAEGYSVSREKKESFPLTVTSAQKNPTAFYLCASNRPGSPMNTEAFFGQGTRLTVV.